The 25 T cell receptor beta chains below all came from one sample that was sequenced in a study of blood T cell repertoires in COVID-19 (dated by TCRdb to the early 2020s). The library was produced with the immunoSEQ multiplex PCR assay. TCRdb's version of the immuneACCESS table is confined to in-frame rearrangements and falls short of the full clone set. An unresolved V gene accounts for under half of the shortfall where checked; the remainder is of unknown origin. The sample data list under 250,000 clones, and around 84% of these were observed just once. The top ten constitute 5.1% of the sample. The sample consisted of peripheral blood. The origin of the receptors is a woman aged 55-75 years who had recovered from COVID-19.

This clone was detected only once. V gene TRBV6-5 combines with J gene TRBJ2-1, with a possible D match to TRBD2 (7 bases). The CDR3 covers 14 residues. The germline V gene has CDR1 MNHEY and CDR2 SVGAGI. V was shortened by 8 bases and J by 8 bases, with 19 bases between the two germline ends. DNA of the CDR3: TGTGCCAGCTGCATGGGGGGGGCTGGGTATGAGCAGTTCTTC. This codes for CASCMGGAGYEQFF.

The rearrangement uses TRBV6-6 and TRBJ2-2, with 8 nucleotides matching TRBD2. The CDR3 sequence is 16 residues long. Trimming removed 7 bases from V and 5 bases from J; junction bases left unmatched: 12. The germline V gene encodes CDR1 MNHNY and CDR2 SVGAGI (reference sequence). CDR3 in amino acids: CASTRSRGAGTGELFF. In DNA, the CDR3 is TGTGCCAGCACCCGCTCGCGGGGGGCCGGGACCGGGGAGCTGTTTTTT.

The chain couples TRBV18 to TRBJ1-2, with D uncertain. V was cut by 6 bases and J by 3 bases, with 14 bases left in between. Germline V CDR1 and CDR2: KGHSH, LQKENI. This CDR3 has 14 residues. The CDR3 loop reads CASSESGNYYGYTF. The CDR3 region has the DNA TGTGCCAGCTCCGAAAGCGGTAACTACTATGGCTACACCTTC.

This clone was seen a few times. V is TRBV10-3 and J is TRBJ2-7, with D perhaps matching TRBD2 (5 bases). From germline, CDR1 is ENHRY and CDR2 SYGVKD. The V end was cut by 6 bases, the J end by 5 bases, with 14 bases between. The CDR3 has 13 residues. The DNA of the CDR3 is TGTGCCATCAGGGGCAGCCTCGGGGACGAGCAGTACTTC. This gives the protein CAIRGSLGDEQYF.

This clone was seen only once. The chain is built from TRBV27 and TRBJ1-4; D gene uncertain. Germline values: CDR1 MNHEY, CDR2 SMNVEV (reference sequence). V was trimmed by 5 bases and J by 6 bases, leaving 10 bases between them. This CDR3 region has 13 residues. The CDR3, as DNA: TGTGCCAGCAGTCCGAGGATGTATGAAAAACTGTTTTTT. Translation gives CASSPRMYEKLFF.

This clone was recorded once. The chain uses TRBV27 and TRBJ2-6; the D is unclear. This CDR3 comprises 18 residues. Germline assignment: CDR1 MNHEY and CDR2 SMNVEV (reference sequence). V lost 6 bases to trimming and J lost 0 bases, with 18 bases between them. In DNA form, the CDR3 reads TGTGCCAGCAGGGTCGCGGTCAATGTCGACTCTGGGGCCAACGTCCTGACTTTC. Its protein is CASRVAVNVDSGANVLTF.

V and J are TRBV15 and TRBJ2-5, with TRBD2 matching over 14 bases. Germline V gene data show CDR1 as LNHNV and CDR2 as YYDKDF (reference sequence). The CDR3 sequence is 14 residues long. V was clipped by 6 bases and J by 5 bases; unmatched bases: 2. The CDR3 reads CATRTSGGDETQYF. The DNA for the CDR3 is TGTGCCACCAGGACTAGCGGGGGGGATGAGACCCAGTACTTC. The full variable domain, rest sourced from reference TRBV15 and TRBJ2-5, is DAMVIQNPRYQVTQFGKPVTLSCSQTLNHNVMYWYQQKSSQAPKLLFHYYDKDFNNEADTPDNFQSRRPNTSFCFLDIRSPGLGDTAMYLCATRTSGGDETQYFGPGTRLLVL.

The chain employs TRBV19 and TRBJ2-4; 11 nucleotides line up with TRBD2. This CDR3 region has 15 residues. The junction had 13 bases not matched to a gene; V was cut back by 11 bases and J by 7 bases. Germline V lookup: CDR1 LNHDA, CDR2 SQIVND (reference sequence). In nucleotides, the CDR3 is TGTGCCTCCAGGCAAGTAGCGGGGGGGCCCAACATTCAGTACTTC. This gives the protein CASRQVAGGPNIQYF.

The chain carries TRBV4-2 and TRBJ1-1, with D tentatively TRBD1 (5 bases). The CDR3 is 16 amino acids. The V end lost 4 bases, the J end lost 3 bases, and 18 bases lay between the germline ends. Looked up from germline, CDR1 is LGHNA and CDR2 is YNFKEQ. Here the CDR3 reads CASSPEVQGGDTEAFF. The CDR3 DNA reads TGTGCCAGCAGCCCCGAGGTCCAGGGAGGGGACACTGAAGCTTTCTTT.

The chain has TRBV4-1 and TRBJ2-1; TRBD2 matches at 13 bases. Losses at the gene ends were 2 bases for V and 7 bases for J; bases not matched to a gene: 8. The CDR3 totals 17 residues. Germline CDR1 is MGHRA and CDR2 is YSYEKL. The CDR3 sequence is CASSQLQRTSGSNEQFF. CDR3 in DNA: TGCGCCAGCAGCCAACTTCAGCGGACTAGCGGGAGTAATGAGCAGTTCTTC.

The CDR3 sequence is CASSLSEGQGSSYEQYF. The CDR3 DNA reads TGTGCCAGCAGCTTATCCGAGGGACAGGGAAGCTCCTACGAGCAGTACTTC. The genes are TRBV11-2 and TRBJ2-7, with 9 bases matching TRBD1. CDR3 size: 17 residues. Per the germline V gene, CDR1 is SGHAT and CDR2 is FQNNGV. After removal of 2 bases from V and 0 bases from J, the junction contained 8 bases not matched to a gene. The full variable domain, rest sourced from reference TRBV11-2 and TRBJ2-7, is EAGVAQSPRYKIIEKRQSVAFWCNPISGHATLYWYQQILGQGPKLLIQFQNNGVVDDSQLPKDRFSAERLKGVDSTLKIQPAKLEDSAVYLCASSLSEGQGSSYEQYFGPGTRLTVT.

The gene calls are TRBV6-2 or TRBV6-3 and TRBJ2-7; a possible D gene is TRBD1 (6 bases). V was clipped by 2 bases and J by 6 bases, with 14 bases between them. The germline V gene encodes CDR1 MNHEY and CDR2 SVGEGT. This CDR3 contains 14 residues. The CDR3 reads CASSYGVTGFEQYF. In nucleotides, the CDR3 is TGTGCCAGCAGTTACGGGGTCACAGGGTTCGAGCAGTACTTC.

The chain couples TRBV10-3 to TRBJ2-3; 9 bases are shared with TRBD2. V gave up 4 bases and J gave up 2 bases; unmatched junction bases: 4. Germline assignment: CDR1 ENHRY and CDR2 SYGVKD. This CDR3 has 15 amino acids. The CDR3 protein is CAISVGTSPTDTQYF. In DNA, the CDR3 is TGTGCCATCAGTGTCGGGACTAGCCCCACAGATACGCAGTATTTT.

This clone was counted a few times. The genes are TRBV10-2 and TRBJ2-7; D possibly corresponds to TRBD2 (5 bases). Deletions cut 8 bases from V and 7 bases from J, with 18 bases between. The germline CDR1 and CDR2 sequences are WSHSY and SAAADI. This CDR3 contains 13 residues. Here the CDR3 reads CASDRNRGEEQYF. CDR3 in DNA: TGCGCCAGCGATCGGAACCGGGGAGAAGAGCAGTACTTC.

The chain is built from TRBV6-2 or TRBV6-3 and TRBJ2-6; no firm D call. This CDR3 contains 15 residues. V dropped 5 bases and J dropped 3 bases, with 11 bases sitting between them. The V gene's germline CDR1 is MNHEY and CDR2 SVGEGT. The CDR3 region is CASSNLISGANVLTF. Here the CDR3 DNA reads TGTGCCAGCAGTAACCTAATAAGTGGGGCCAACGTCCTGACTTTC.

V usage is TRBV19 and J usage is TRBJ1-1, with D perhaps TRBD1 (6 bases). Germline assignment: CDR1 LNHDA and CDR2 SQIVND (reference sequence). Trimming pared 6 bases from V and 11 bases from J, leaving 13 bases between. The CDR3 is made up of 11 amino acids. The CDR3 region has the DNA TGTGCCAGTAGCACCGGGACAAAGGCTTTCTTT. Its protein is CASSTGTKAFF.

V and J are TRBV25-1 and TRBJ2-2; tentatively, D is TRBD1 (6 bases). Deletions cut 4 bases from V and 3 bases from J, with 21 bases between. Germline V gene lookup returns CDR1 MGHDK and CDR2 SYGVNS. The CDR3 sequence is 18 residues long. CDR3: CASSATGFNYGDTGELFF. The CDR3 DNA sequence: TGTGCCAGCAGTGCTACAGGGTTCAATTATGGGGACACCGGGGAGCTGTTTTTT.

The chain is built from TRBV6-6 and TRBJ2-5; D gene ambiguous. The CDR3 runs 11 residues. V lost 4 bases and J lost 4, with 4 bases in between. Germline assignment: CDR1 MNHNY and CDR2 SVGAGI (reference sequence). Here the CDR3 reads CASSLVETQYF. CDR3 coding DNA: TGTGCCAGCAGTTTAGTAGAGACCCAGTACTTC.

The CDR3 nucleotides are TGTGCCAGTCGACAGGGGCTGAGGAACACTGAAGCTTTCTTT. It encodes CASRQGLRNTEAFF. The chain is built from TRBV19 and TRBJ1-1, with 8 nucleotides matching TRBD1. Trimming cost V 8 bases and J 1 base; bases outside gene matches: 6. The CDR3 extends over 14 amino acids. Germline V gene lookup returns CDR1 LNHDA and CDR2 SQIVND (reference sequence).

This clone appeared a single time. The rearrangement joins TRBV20-1 to TRBJ1-2; 7 bases align to TRBD1. Germline values: CDR1 DFQATT, CDR2 SNEGSKA (reference sequence). There are 11 residues in the CDR3. After removal of 5 bases from V and 8 bases from J, the junction contained 5 bases not matched to a gene. CDR3 DNA sequence: TGCAGTGCTTATAGACAGGGCGGCTACACCTTC. It encodes CSAYRQGGYTF.

J is TRBJ2-3 and V is TRBV19; a possible D gene is TRBD2 (6 bases). The CDR3 consists of 14 residues. V lost 7 bases to trimming and J lost 4 bases, with 15 bases between them. Germline V gene sequence: CDR1 LNHDA, CDR2 SQIVND (reference sequence). The CDR3 here is CASMPSEVPDTQYF. CDR3 bases: TGTGCCAGTATGCCTAGCGAGGTCCCAGATACGCAGTATTTT.

This clone has just a few counts. The junction shows a germline mismatch at one end, possibly a read error. The V call is TRBV20-1, the J call TRBJ2-7; TRBD1 aligns across 8 bases. Germline V gene data show CDR1 as DFQATT and CDR2 as SNEGSKA (reference sequence). The length of the CDR3 is 11 residues. The CDR3 nucleotides read TGCAGTGCCAAATCTCGGGACAGGCGGCACTTC. This encodes CSAKSRDRRHF.

The V gene is TRBV12-3 or TRBV12-4, the J gene TRBJ1-1; perhaps TRBD1 as D (6 bases). Trimming left V 7 bases short and J 1 base short, with 10 bases between. CDR3 length: 13 amino acids. In nucleotides, the CDR3 is TGTGCCAGCACCGCGACAGGGAACACTGAAGCTTTCTTT. Translating gives CASTATGNTEAFF.

The J gene is TRBJ2-3, the V gene TRBV9; 10 nucleotides match TRBD2. CDR1 and CDR2 (germline): SGDLS, YYNGEE. Trimming took 4 bases from V and 1 from J; bases not matched to a gene: 3. CDR3 length: 15 residues. CDR3 in amino acids: CASSRSGGGTDTQYF. CDR3 in DNA: TGTGCCAGCAGCCGGAGCGGGGGGGGCACAGATACGCAGTATTTT.

This clone was recorded only once. The chain joins TRBV5-1 to TRBJ1-5; the D gene is possibly TRBD1 (5 bases). CDR3 length: 17 residues. The V end lost 6 bases, the J end lost 1 base, and 20 bases lay between the germline ends. Germline CDR1 reads SGHRS; CDR2 reads YFSETQ. The CDR3 DNA follows: TGCGCCAGCAAATCGGCAGGGTTCTATACGAGCAATCAGCCCCAGCATTTT. Its protein is CASKSAGFYTSNQPQHF.